A single sample is the source of the 23 T cell receptor beta chains below, sequenced in a study of T-cell reconstitution after alpha-beta-depleted transplantation in children. Molecular barcoding with unique molecular identifiers was used for the TCRbeta library. TCRdb redid the calling of the PCR reads with MiXCR, one entry per CDR3 protein. The table records a few hundred thousand distinct CDR3 sequences, 11% of them present only once. The starting material was PBMCs from the stem cell graft donor, obtained from the stem cell graft. These receptors came from a human donor who donated a stem cell graft to a child with acute myeloid leukemia.

The rearrangement links TRBV4-3 to TRBJ2-3, with a possible D match to TRBD1 (5 bases). The V end lost 2 bases, the J end lost 9 bases, and 12 bases lay between the germline ends. The CDR3 has 13 amino acids. CDR1 is LGHNA and CDR2 is YSLEER in the germline V gene. CDR3 loop: CASSQTKGQTQYF. The CDR3 region has the DNA TGCGCCAGCAGCCAAACAAAGGGGCAGACGCAGTATTTT.

Only a few counts were recorded for this clonotype. The J gene is TRBJ2-1, the V gene TRBV2, with TRBD2 matching over 10 bases. This CDR3 spans 15 amino acids. Germline CDR1 and CDR2: SNHLY and FYNNEI. The V gene end was trimmed by 4 bases and the J gene end by 7 bases; junction bases not matched to a gene: 7. The CDR3 coding sequence is TGTGCCAGCAGTGCACCCGGGACTAGCGTGAATGAGCAGTTCTTC. Protein: CASSAPGTSVNEQFF. The entire variable domain, with the rest obtained from reference TRBV2 and TRBJ2-1, is as follows: EPEVTQTPSHQVTQMGQEVILRCVPISNHLYFYWYRQILGQKVEFLVSFYNNEISEKSEIFDDQFSVERPDGSNFTLKIRSTKLEDSAMYFCASSAPGTSVNEQFFGPGTRLTVL.

There are many counts of this clonotype. The chain combines TRBV10-2 with TRBJ2-1; maybe TRBD2 (5 bases). With 6 bases removed from V and 1 base from J, the gap between germline ends came to 13 bases. Per the germline V gene, CDR1 is WSHSY and CDR2 is SAAADI. The CDR3 runs 15 residues. In DNA, the CDR3 is TGCGCCAGCAGGCAGGCCTCGGGGTCCTACAATGAGCAGTTCTTC. Amino acids: CASRQASGSYNEQFF.

This rearrangement joins TRBV29-1 to TRBJ2-1, with 7 positions matching TRBD2. The CDR3 has 16 amino acids. V dropped 1 base and J dropped 7; count of bases not matched to a gene: 13. Per germline, CDR1 SQVTM and CDR2 ANQGSEA. CDR3 loop: CSVEGSQRGRRNEQFF. The CDR3 coding sequence is TGCAGCGTTGAAGGTTCGCAGCGGGGACGTAGGAATGAGCAGTTCTTC.

This clonotype was observed a handful of times. The V gene is TRBV11-2, the J gene TRBJ2-1; perhaps D is TRBD1 or TRBD2 (6 bases each). The CDR3 runs to 14 residues. Per the germline V gene, CDR1 is SGHAT and CDR2 is FQNNGV. Between the trimmed V and J ends, which lost 0 bases and 9 bases, there was a span of 12 bases. CDR3 sequence (DNA): TGTGCCAGCAGCTTAGATACTGGGGGGCGTGAGCAGTTCTTC. This codes for CASSLDTGGREQFF.

The J gene is TRBJ2-1, the V gene TRBV21-1; TRBD1, the table's D call, was not compared with the DNA. TRBV21-1 is annotated as a pseudogene. This CDR3 has 16 amino acids. This chain's CDR3 is CASSKVRQGPYNEQFF. The CDR3 bases are TGTGCCAGCAGCAAAGTCCGACAGGGTCCCTACAATGAGCAGTTCTTC.

This clonotype was seen more than once but under ten times. The V call is TRBV5-1, the J call TRBJ1-6; 7 nucleotides line up with TRBD1. V shed 0 bases, J shed 13 bases, and the junction held 7 bases outside the gene matches. CDR1 and CDR2 (germline): SGHRS, YFSETQ. The CDR3 totals 14 residues. In DNA, the CDR3 is TGCGCCAGCAGCTTGGCGGGACAGACAGACCCCCTCCACTTT. Protein product: CASSLAGQTDPLHF.

In this sample, this clonotype turned up a few times. This chain connects TRBV12-3 or TRBV12-4 to TRBJ2-1, with D possibly being TRBD2 (5 bases). V was pared by 2 bases and J by 0 bases, with 14 bases between. The CDR3 length is 17 residues. CDR3 sequence: CASSLLVGESSYNEQFF. CDR3 DNA sequence: TGTGCCAGCAGTTTATTGGTGGGAGAGAGCTCCTACAATGAGCAGTTCTTC.

This chain links TRBV9 with TRBJ2-5; 7 bases align to TRBD2. Looked up from germline, CDR1 is SGDLS and CDR2 is YYNGEE. The CDR3 is 16 amino acids. With 1 base clipped from V and 0 bases from J, the junction kept 6 bases outside the gene matches. CDR3 nucleotides: TGTGCCAGCAGCGTAAGAAGCGGGGCTAACCAAGAGACCCAGTACTTC. Its protein is CASSVRSGANQETQYF.

This clonotype was detected ten times or more. V usage is TRBV5-8 and J usage is TRBJ2-1; 8 positions agree with TRBD2. V lost 0 bases, J lost 4 bases, and 6 bases stayed unmatched. The CDR3 is made up of 16 amino acids. The germline V gene encodes CDR1 SGHTS and CDR2 YDEGEE. CDR3 nucleotides: TGTGCCAGCAGCTTGGACGGGAGGGCGTCATACAATGAGCAGTTCTTC. Translation gives CASSLDGRASYNEQFF.

This clonotype appeared many times. This rearrangement joins TRBV15 to TRBJ2-7, with no clear D. The CDR3 is 13 residues long. Per the germline V gene, CDR1 is LNHNV and CDR2 is YYDKDF (reference sequence). With 0 bases removed from V and 7 bases from J, the gap between germline ends came to 10 bases. As DNA, the CDR3 is TGTGCCACCAGCAGAGAGGCCCTTGGGGAGCAGTACTTC. Amino acid sequence: CATSREALGEQYF.

A note on this clonotype: One base away lies a much larger clone, so this may be a sequencing read error. J is TRBJ2-7 and V is TRBV5-8; D not certain. Trimming stripped 4 bases from V and 10 bases from J, with 15 bases between. This CDR3 contains 12 residues. Germline CDR1 and CDR2: SGHTS and YDEGEE. The chain's CDR3 is CASSTTGGKQYF. CDR3 DNA sequence: TGTGCCAGCAGCACGACTGGCGGTAAACAGTACTTC.

The V call is TRBV12-3 or TRBV12-4, the J call TRBJ2-1; no clear D gene. The CDR3 totals 13 residues. The V and J ends lost 6 bases and 7 bases respectively, with 13 bases between them. The CDR3 sequence: CASSLGWHNEQFF. The CDR3 DNA reads as TGTGCCAGCAGCCTGGGGTGGCATAATGAGCAGTTCTTC.

The chain recombines TRBV5-1 with TRBJ2-2, with TRBD1 matching over 12 bases. V lost 8 bases, J lost 2 bases, and 7 bases stayed unmatched. This CDR3 contains 16 residues. Germline CDR1 reads SGHRS; CDR2 reads YFSETQ. As DNA, the CDR3 is TGCGCCAGTATGCCGGGACAGGGGGCCAACACCGGGGAGCTGTTTTTT. It translates to CASMPGQGANTGELFF. The full variable domain, in which reference TRBV5-1 and TRBJ2-2 provide the parts outside the CDR3, is KAGVTQTPRYLIKTRGQQVTLSCSPISGHRSVSWYQQTPGQGLQFLFEYFSETQRNKGNFPGRFSGRQFSNSRSEMNVSTLELGDSALYLCASMPGQGANTGELFFGEGSRLTVL.

This clonotype was seen a handful of times. The chain recombines TRBV20-1 with TRBJ2-1; 9 bases are a match to TRBD2. With V trimmed by 1 base and J by 2 bases, 9 bases remained unmatched. Germline CDR1 DFQATT, CDR2 SNEGSKA (reference sequence). This CDR3 comprises 17 residues. CDR3 loop: CSARGWIAGATYNEQFF. In DNA, the CDR3 is TGCAGTGCTAGAGGCTGGATAGCGGGGGCGACCTACAATGAGCAGTTCTTC.

This clonotype was detected many times. The chain has TRBV6-1 and TRBJ1-1, with TRBD1 matching 7 bases. Germline CDR1 MNHNS, CDR2 SASEGT. J was trimmed by 9 bases and V by 3 bases; bases with no gene match: 7. This CDR3 spans 13 amino acids. CDR3 nucleotide sequence: TGTGCCAGCAGTGAGTTGGACAGGTTGAAAGCTTTCTTT. Its protein is CASSELDRLKAFF.

V and J are TRBV12-5 and TRBJ1-2, with D possibly being TRBD1 (6 bases). Germline assignment: CDR1 LGHNT and CDR2 FRNRAP. The length of the CDR3 is 15 residues. Trimming shortened V by 1 base and J by 6 bases, and 15 bases separated the two germline ends. CDR3 DNA sequence: TGTGCTAGTGGTTTGGAAAGGGGACAACTCAATGGCTACACCTTC. This gives the protein CASGLERGQLNGYTF.

As regards this clonotype: The CDR3 ends on some other residue instead of the conserved phenylalanine or tryptophan, so this is likely a read error. The chain uses TRBV10-3 and TRBJ2-1; 12 bases align to TRBD2. Germline V lookup: CDR1 ENHRY, CDR2 SYGVKD. V was clipped by 7 bases and J by 7 bases; unmatched bases: 2. The CDR3 sequence is 13 residues long. CDR3 nucleotides: TGTGCCATCACCGGGACTAGCGGGAATGAGCAGTTCTCC. This gives the protein CAITGTSGNEQFS.

This clonotype showed up many times. The chain recombines TRBV5-1 with TRBJ2-5; D is possibly TRBD2 (6 bases). Germline V CDR1 and CDR2: SGHRS, YFSETQ. Trimming removed 1 base at V and 2 bases at J, with 12 bases between. This CDR3 has 15 amino acids. The CDR3 nucleotides read TGCGCCAGCAGCTTGAGGAGGGGCGGGCAAGAGACCCAGTACTTC. Translating it yields CASSLRRGGQETQYF. The full variable domain, its missing parts supplied by reference TRBV5-1 and TRBJ2-5, is KAGVTQTPRYLIKTRGQQVTLSCSPISGHRSVSWYQQTPGQGLQFLFEYFSETQRNKGNFPGRFSGRQFSNSRSEMNVSTLELGDSALYLCASSLRRGGQETQYFGPGTRLLVL.

The chain has TRBV10-2 and TRBJ1-5, with 10 bases that match TRBD1. V shed 5 bases, J shed 5 bases, and the junction held 6 bases outside the gene matches. This CDR3 spans 15 amino acids. CDR1 and CDR2 from the germline V gene are WSHSY and SAAADI. The CDR3 spells CASSTGTGEHQPQHF. The CDR3 bases are TGCGCCAGCAGTACGGGGACAGGGGAGCATCAGCCCCAGCATTTT.

The CDR3: CASSAVGGTPGPLHF. In nucleotides, the CDR3 is TGTGCCAGCAGCGCCGTTGGAGGGACCCCGGGGCCCCTCCACTTT. The chain employs TRBV9 and TRBJ1-6; D possibly corresponds to TRBD1 (5 bases). The CDR3 has 15 residues. V lost 3 bases to trimming and J lost 13 bases, with 20 bases between them. Germline CDR1 and CDR2: SGDLS and YYNGEE.

This clonotype was detected ten times or more. The J gene is TRBJ1-2, the V gene TRBV5-1, with D hard to call. This CDR3 region has 14 residues. Germline lookup yields CDR1 SGHRS and CDR2 YFSETQ. V dropped 0 bases and J dropped 0 bases, with 6 bases sitting between them. CDR3 nucleotides: TGCGCCAGCAGCTTGGGATCGGCTAACTATGGCTACACCTTC. It is translated as CASSLGSANYGYTF.

This clonotype was observed a handful of times. The chain couples TRBV12-3 or TRBV12-4 to TRBJ2-2; 9 bases are a match to TRBD2. The CDR3 is 17 amino acids. The trim removed 11 bases at V and 0 bases at J, leaving 13 bases unmatched. The DNA of the CDR3 is TGTGCCGTGGGATCGGCGGGAGGGACAACGAACACCGGGGAGCTGTTTTTT. It is translated as CAVGSAGGTTNTGELFF.